These T cell receptor beta chains were read from a single sample in a study of blood T cell repertoires in COVID-19. This table comes from immunoSEQ multiplex PCR, and its TCRdb copy is limited to in-frame clones, with some not included. The table shows roughly 8,300 clones, with approximately 87% occurring only once. Input material: peripheral blood. Receptor source: a man aged 60-69 years with acute or convalescent COVID-19. Each CDR3 is given without its conserved first and last residue. Each record gives: J gene, V gene, CDR3 protein.

J: TRBJ2-2
V: TRBV6-5
CDR3: ASSYWPGELF

J: TRBJ2-1
V: TRBV28
CDR3: ASSFLIRGINEQF

J: TRBJ1-2
V: TRBV5-1
CDR3: ASSLSAGARGYT

J: TRBJ2-1
V: TRBV7-9
CDR3: ASSLRLAGTNEQF

J: TRBJ1-5
V: TRBV30
CDR3: AWIRSSTHQPQH

J: TRBJ2-3
V: TRBV15
CDR3: ATSRDGKGAV

J: TRBJ2-1
V: TRBV7-2
CDR3: ASSPRQGAADEQF

J: TRBJ1-1
V: TRBV6-5
CDR3: ASSYSMTGEAF

J: TRBJ2-7
V: TRBV4-1
CDR3: ASSPQRQGYYEQY

J: TRBJ1-5
V: TRBV30
CDR3: AWSLETTRQPQH

J: TRBJ1-2
V: TRBV7-9
CDR3: ASSPGQGNYGYT